This T cell receptor beta chain was recorded in a study of blood T cell repertoires in COVID-19. Study information: Spain, Italy and the United States supplied samples that represented acute and convalescent COVID-19.

Original handling: Estimates of nucleated cell counts were drawn from the amplification of reference gene primers. Some clones are missing from TCRdb's copy, which holds only in-frame ones; the method was immunoSEQ multiplex PCR. V, J and clone size are those of that table, while D and trimming were read from the DNA. The sample lists under 150,000 clones, about 87% occurring once. This CDR3 has 15 amino acids. The V and J ends lost 0 bases and 1 base respectively, with 10 bases between them. CDR1 is MRHNA, CDR2 SNTAGT, per germline. The clonotype comes from a man between 50 and 59 years old with active COVID-19. Sequenced sample: peripheral blood. The chain combines TRBV6-4 with TRBJ2-7, with D unresolved. CDR3 amino acids: CASSDSRNPSYEQYF. CDR3 nucleotides: TGTGCCAGCAGTGACTCGAGGAACCCGTCCTACGAGCAGTACTTC.